This T cell receptor (beta chain) stems from a study of blood T cell repertoires in COVID-19. The CDR3 is 15 amino acids. V lost 4 bases, J lost 2 bases, and 12 bases lay in between. From germline, CDR1 is SNHLY and CDR2 FYNNEI. This clone was counted a few times. Here immunoSEQ multiplex PCR was the method, and the copy in TCRdb shows in-frame clones only, minus some. The data show about 140,000 clones, with 75% to 80% seen just once and 2.5% to 3% held by the top ten. The sequenced material came from PBMCs or T cells enriched from blood (not recorded which). The TCR originated in a woman aged 50 to 60 who had recovered from COVID-19. V usage is TRBV2 and J usage is TRBJ1-5; D is perhaps TRBD1 (6 bases). The CDR3 region has the DNA TGTGCCAGCAGTGGGTTGGGGGCCGGCAATCAGCCCCAGCATTTT. This translates into CASSGLGAGNQPQHF.